This T cell receptor (beta chain) originates from a study of cytomegalovirus exposure and HLA in healthy donors. Regarding the study as a whole: Reports described diagnosis of cytomegalovirus status by the classifier as highly specific and sensitive.

Assay used: immunoSEQ multiplex PCR; TCRdb lists only in-frame clones, some missing. The sample lists about 65,000 clones, about 92% seen once, with around 1.4% in the top ten. A word on this clone: The antigen is unknown.

V was trimmed by 5 bases and J by 6 bases, leaving 8 bases between them. Germline CDR1 is GTSNPN and CDR2 is SVGIG (reference sequence). This CDR3 has 10 amino acids. The specimen was PBMCs. The chain combines TRBV30 with TRBJ2-7; D remains unclear. This clonotype was sampled from a young woman in good health and CMV-seronegative. The DNA for the CDR3 is TGTGCCTGGGGAGTGGTCGAGCAGTACTTC. Residues: CAWGVVEQYF.